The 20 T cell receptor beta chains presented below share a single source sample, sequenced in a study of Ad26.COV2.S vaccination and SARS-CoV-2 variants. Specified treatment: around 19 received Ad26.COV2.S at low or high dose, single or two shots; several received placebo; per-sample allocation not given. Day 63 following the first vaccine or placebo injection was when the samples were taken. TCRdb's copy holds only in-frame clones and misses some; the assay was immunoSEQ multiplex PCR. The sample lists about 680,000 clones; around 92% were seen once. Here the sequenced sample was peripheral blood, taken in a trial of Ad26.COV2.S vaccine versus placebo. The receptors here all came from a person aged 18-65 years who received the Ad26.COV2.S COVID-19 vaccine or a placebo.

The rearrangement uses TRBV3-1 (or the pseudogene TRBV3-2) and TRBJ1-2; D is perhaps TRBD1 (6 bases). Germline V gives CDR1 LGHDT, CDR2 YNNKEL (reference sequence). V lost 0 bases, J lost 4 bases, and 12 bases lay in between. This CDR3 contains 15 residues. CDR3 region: CASSQDFDRSYGYTF. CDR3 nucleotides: TGTGCCAGCAGCCAAGATTTTGACAGGAGCTATGGCTACACCTTC.

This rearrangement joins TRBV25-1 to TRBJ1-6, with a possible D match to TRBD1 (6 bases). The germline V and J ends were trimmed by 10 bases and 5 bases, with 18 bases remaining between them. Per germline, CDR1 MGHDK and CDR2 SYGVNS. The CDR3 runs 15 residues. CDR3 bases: TGTGCCACCCGTCTTGGGGGGGCCCATAATTCACCCCTCCACTTT. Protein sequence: CATRLGGAHNSPLHF.

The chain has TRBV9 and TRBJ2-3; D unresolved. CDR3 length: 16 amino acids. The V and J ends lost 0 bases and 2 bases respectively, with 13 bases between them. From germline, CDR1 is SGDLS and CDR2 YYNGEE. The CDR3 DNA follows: TGTGCCAGCAGCGTAGGGCTAGAATACGCCACAGATACGCAGTATTTT. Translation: CASSVGLEYATDTQYF.

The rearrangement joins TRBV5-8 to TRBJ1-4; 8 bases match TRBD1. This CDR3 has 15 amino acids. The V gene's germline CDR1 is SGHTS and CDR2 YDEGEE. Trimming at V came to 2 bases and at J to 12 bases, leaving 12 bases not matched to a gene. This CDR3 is CASSFDRGSPKELFF. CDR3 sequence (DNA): TGTGCCAGCAGCTTCGACAGGGGCTCTCCCAAAGAACTGTTTTTT.

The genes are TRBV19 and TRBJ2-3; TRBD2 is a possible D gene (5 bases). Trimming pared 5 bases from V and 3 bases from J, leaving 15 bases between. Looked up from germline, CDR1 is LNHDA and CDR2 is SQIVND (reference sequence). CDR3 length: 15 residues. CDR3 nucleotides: TGTGCCAGTAGTCTGCCGGGCGGCGGGACAGATACGCAGTATTTT. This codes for CASSLPGGGTDTQYF.

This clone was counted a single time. CDR3 sequence reads: CASSLEGRGGEKLFF. The CDR3, as DNA: TGTGCCAGCAGCTTAGAGGGTCGCGGGGGGGAAAAACTGTTTTTT. The genes are TRBV7-2 and TRBJ1-4; TRBD1 might be the D (5 bases). The CDR3 extends over 15 amino acids. Germline V gives CDR1 SGHTA, CDR2 FQGNSA. Trimming stripped 1 base from V and 8 bases from J, with 14 bases between.

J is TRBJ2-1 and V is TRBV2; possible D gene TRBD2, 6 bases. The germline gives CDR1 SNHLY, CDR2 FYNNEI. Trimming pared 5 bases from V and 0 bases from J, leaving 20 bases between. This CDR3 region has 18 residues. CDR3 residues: CASSSAAGSGSSYNEQFF. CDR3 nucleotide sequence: TGTGCCAGCAGTTCGGCGGCGGGTAGCGGTAGCTCCTACAATGAGCAGTTCTTC.

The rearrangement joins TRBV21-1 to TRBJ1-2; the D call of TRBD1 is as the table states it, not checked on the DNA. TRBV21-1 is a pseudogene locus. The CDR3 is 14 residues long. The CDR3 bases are TGTGCCAGCAGCTTTCCGGGACAGGGATATGGCTACACCTTC. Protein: CASSFPGQGYGYTF.

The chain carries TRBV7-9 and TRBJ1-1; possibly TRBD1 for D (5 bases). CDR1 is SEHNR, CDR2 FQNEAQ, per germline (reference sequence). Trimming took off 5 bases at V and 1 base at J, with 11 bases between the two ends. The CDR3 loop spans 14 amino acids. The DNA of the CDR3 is TGTGCCAGCAGCAGGAGGGACGGGAACACTGAAGCTTTCTTT. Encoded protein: CASSRRDGNTEAFF.

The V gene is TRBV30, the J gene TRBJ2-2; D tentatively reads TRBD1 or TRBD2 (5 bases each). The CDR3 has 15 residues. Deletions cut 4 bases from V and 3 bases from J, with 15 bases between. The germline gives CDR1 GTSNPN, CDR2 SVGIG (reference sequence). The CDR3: CAWTKGEGHTGELFF. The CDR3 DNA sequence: TGTGCCTGGACTAAAGGCGAGGGGCACACCGGGGAGCTGTTTTTT.

The CDR3 DNA follows: TGTGCCAGCAGTGAATTGGGGGGAGCTAACTATGGCTACACCTTC. It specifies CASSELGGANYGYTF. This sequence joins TRBV6-1 and TRBJ1-2, with D tentatively TRBD1 (5 bases). The V and J ends lost 2 bases and 0 bases respectively, with 10 bases between them. Germline values: CDR1 MNHNS, CDR2 SASEGT. The CDR3 loop spans 15 amino acids.

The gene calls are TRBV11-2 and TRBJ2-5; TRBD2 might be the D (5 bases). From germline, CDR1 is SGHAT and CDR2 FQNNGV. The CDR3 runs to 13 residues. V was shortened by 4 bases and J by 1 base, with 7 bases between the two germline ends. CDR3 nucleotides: TGTGCCAGCAGCTACGGGATCCAAGAGACCCAGTACTTC. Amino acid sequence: CASSYGIQETQYF.

This CDR3 is CASSVGGYEQYF. CDR3 coding DNA: TGTGCCAGTAGTGTCGGGGGGTACGAGCAGTACTTC. The chain has TRBV19 and TRBJ2-7, with 7 bases matching TRBD2. Germline V gene sequence: CDR1 LNHDA, CDR2 SQIVND (reference sequence). The CDR3 sequence is 12 residues long. The V segment lost 5 bases and the J segment 4 bases; nucleotides outside the gene matches: 2. Full variable domain (missing parts from reference TRBV19 and TRBJ2-7): DGGITQSPKYLFRKEGQNVTLSCEQNLNHDAMYWYRQDPGQGLRLIYYSQIVNDFQKGDIAEGYSVSREKKESFPLTVTSAQKNPTAFYLCASSVGGYEQYFGPGTRLTVT.

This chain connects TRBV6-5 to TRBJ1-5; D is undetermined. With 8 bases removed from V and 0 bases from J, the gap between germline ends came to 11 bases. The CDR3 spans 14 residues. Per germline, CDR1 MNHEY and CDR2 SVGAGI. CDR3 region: CASARTYSNQPQHF. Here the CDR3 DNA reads TGTGCCAGCGCGAGGACGTATAGCAATCAGCCCCAGCATTTT.

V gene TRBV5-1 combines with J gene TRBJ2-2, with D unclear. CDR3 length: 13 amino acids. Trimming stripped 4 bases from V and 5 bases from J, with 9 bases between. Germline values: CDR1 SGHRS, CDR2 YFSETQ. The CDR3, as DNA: TGCGCCAGCAGCCACGAAGCTACCGGGGAGCTGTTTTTT. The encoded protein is CASSHEATGELFF.

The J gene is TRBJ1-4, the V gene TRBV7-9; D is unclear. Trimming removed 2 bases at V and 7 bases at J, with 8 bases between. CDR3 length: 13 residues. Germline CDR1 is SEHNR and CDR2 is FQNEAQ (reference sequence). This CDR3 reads CASSLRGPEKLFF. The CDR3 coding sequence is TGTGCCAGCAGCTTACGTGGCCCTGAAAAACTGTTTTTT.

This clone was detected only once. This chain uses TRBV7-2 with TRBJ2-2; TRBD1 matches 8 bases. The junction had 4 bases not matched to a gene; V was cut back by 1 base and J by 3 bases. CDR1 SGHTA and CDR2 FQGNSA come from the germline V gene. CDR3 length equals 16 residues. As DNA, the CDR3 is TGTGCCAGCAGCTTAGGAACAGGGGGACACACCGGGGAGCTGTTTTTT. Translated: CASSLGTGGHTGELFF.

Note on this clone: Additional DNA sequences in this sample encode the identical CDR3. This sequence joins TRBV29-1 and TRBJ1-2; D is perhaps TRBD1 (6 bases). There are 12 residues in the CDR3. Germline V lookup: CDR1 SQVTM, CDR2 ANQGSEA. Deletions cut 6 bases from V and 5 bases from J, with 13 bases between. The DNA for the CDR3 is TGCAGCGTCAGAACAGGGAATTATGGCTACACCTTC. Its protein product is CSVRTGNYGYTF. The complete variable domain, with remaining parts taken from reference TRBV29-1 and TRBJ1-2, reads SAVISQKPSRDICQRGTSLTIQCQVDSQVTMMFWYRQQPGQSLTLIATANQGSEATYESGFVIDKFPISRPNLTFSTLTVSNMSPEDSSIYLCSVRTGNYGYTFGSGTRLTVV.

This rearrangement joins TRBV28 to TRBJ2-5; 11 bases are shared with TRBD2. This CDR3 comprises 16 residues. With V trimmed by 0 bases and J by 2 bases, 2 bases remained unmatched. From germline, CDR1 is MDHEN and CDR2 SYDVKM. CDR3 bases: TGTGCCAGCAGTTTATGGCGACTAGCGGGGCAAGAGACCCAGTACTTC. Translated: CASSLWRLAGQETQYF.

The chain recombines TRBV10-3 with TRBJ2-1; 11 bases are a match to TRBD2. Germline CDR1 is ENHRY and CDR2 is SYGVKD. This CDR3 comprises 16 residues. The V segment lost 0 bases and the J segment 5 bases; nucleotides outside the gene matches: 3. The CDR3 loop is CAISESMTSGNNEQFF. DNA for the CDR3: TGTGCCATCAGTGAGTCGATGACTAGCGGGAACAATGAGCAGTTCTTC.